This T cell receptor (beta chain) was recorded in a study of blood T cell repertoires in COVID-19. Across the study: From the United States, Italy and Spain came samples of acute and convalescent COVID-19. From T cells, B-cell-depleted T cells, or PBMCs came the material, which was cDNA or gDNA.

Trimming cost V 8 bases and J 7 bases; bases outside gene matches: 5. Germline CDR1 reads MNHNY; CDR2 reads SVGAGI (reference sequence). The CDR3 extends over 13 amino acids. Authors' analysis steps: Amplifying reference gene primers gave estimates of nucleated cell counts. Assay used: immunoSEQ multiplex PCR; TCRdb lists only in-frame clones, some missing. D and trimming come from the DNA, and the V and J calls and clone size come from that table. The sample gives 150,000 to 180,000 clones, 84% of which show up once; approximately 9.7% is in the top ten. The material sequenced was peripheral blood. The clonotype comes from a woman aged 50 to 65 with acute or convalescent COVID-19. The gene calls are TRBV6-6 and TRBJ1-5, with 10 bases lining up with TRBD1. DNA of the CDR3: TGTGCCAGCCATGACAGGGGGCCACAGCCCCAGCATTTT. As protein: CASHDRGPQPQHF.